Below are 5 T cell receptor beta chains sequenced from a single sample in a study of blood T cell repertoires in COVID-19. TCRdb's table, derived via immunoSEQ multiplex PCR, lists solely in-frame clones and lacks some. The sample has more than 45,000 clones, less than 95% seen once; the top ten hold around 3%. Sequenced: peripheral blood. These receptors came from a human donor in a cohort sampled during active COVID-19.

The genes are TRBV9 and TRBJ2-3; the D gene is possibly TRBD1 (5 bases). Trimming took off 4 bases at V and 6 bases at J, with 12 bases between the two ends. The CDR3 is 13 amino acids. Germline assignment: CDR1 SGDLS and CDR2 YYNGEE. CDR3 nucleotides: TGTGCCAGCAGCCCAGGGCACCCCGATACGCAGTATTTT. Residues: CASSPGHPDTQYF. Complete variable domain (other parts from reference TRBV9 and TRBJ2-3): DSGVTQTPKHLITATGQRVTLRCSPRSGDLSVYWYQQSLDQGLQFLIQYYNGEERAKGNILERFSAQQFPDLHSELNLSSLELGDSALYFCASSPGHPDTQYFGPGTRLTVL.

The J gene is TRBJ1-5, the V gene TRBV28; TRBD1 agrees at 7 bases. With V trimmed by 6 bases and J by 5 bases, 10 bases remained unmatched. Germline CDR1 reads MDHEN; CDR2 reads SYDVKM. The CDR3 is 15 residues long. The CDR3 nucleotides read TGTGCCAGCAGCCCCGGGACAGTTATTTATCAGCCCCAGCATTTT. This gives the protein CASSPGTVIYQPQHF.

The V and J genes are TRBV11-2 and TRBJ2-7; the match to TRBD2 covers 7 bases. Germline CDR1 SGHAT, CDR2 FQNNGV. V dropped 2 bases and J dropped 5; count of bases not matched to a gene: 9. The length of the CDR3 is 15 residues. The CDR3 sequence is CASSLSPSGIHEQYF. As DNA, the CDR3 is TGTGCCAGCAGCTTAAGCCCCAGCGGGATTCACGAGCAGTACTTC.

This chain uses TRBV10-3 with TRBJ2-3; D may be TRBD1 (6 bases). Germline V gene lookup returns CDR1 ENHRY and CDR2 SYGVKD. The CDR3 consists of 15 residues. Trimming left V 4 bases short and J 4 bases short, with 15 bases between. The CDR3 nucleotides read TGTGCCATCAGTGGGACAGTGGGGGACGCAGATACGCAGTATTTT. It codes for CAISGTVGDADTQYF.

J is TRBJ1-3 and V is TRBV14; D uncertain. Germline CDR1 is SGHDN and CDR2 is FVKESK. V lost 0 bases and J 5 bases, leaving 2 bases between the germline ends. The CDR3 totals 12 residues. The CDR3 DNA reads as TGTGCCAGCAGCCAAGATAGAAACACCATATATTTT. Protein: CASSQDRNTIYF. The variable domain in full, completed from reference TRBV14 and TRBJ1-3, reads EAGVTQFPSHSVIEKGQTVTLRCDPISGHDNLYWYRRVMGKEIKFLLHFVKESKQDESGMPNNRFLAERTGGTYSTLKVQPAELEDSGVYFCASSQDRNTIYFGEGSWLTVV.